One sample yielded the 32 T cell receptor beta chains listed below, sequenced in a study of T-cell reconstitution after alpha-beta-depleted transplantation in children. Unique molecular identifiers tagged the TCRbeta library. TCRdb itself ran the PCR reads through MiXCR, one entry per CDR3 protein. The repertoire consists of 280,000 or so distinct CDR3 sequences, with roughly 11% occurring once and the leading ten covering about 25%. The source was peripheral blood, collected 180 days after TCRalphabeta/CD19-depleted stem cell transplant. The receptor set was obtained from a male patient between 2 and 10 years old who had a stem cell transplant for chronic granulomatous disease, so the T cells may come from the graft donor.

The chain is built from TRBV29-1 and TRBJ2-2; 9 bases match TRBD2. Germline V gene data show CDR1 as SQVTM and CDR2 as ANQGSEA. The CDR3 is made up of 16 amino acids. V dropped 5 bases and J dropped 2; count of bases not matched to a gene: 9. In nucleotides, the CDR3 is TGCAGCGTTAAATCAGCGGGGGGACTAAACACCGGGGAGCTGTTTTTT. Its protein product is CSVKSAGGLNTGELFF.

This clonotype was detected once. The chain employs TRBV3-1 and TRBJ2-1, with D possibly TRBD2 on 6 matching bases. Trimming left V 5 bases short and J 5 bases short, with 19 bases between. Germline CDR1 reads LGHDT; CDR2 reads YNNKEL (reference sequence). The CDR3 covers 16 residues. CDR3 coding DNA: TGTGCCAGCAGCTCCCCGAGCATAGCGGAGGACAATGAGCAGTTCTTC. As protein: CASSSPSIAEDNEQFF.

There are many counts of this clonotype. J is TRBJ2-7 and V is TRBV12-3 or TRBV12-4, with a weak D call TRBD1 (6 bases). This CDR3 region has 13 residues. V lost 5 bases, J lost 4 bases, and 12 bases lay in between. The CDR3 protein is CASSTQGWYEQYF. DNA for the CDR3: TGTGCCAGCAGTACGCAGGGGTGGTACGAGCAGTACTTC.

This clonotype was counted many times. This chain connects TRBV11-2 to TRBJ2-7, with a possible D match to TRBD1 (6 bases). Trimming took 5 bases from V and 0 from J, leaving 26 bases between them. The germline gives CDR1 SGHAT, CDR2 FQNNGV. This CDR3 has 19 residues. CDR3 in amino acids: CASSLQKRLADRSSYEQYF. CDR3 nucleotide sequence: TGTGCCAGCAGCCTACAAAAACGCCTCGCGGACAGAAGCTCCTACGAGCAGTACTTC.

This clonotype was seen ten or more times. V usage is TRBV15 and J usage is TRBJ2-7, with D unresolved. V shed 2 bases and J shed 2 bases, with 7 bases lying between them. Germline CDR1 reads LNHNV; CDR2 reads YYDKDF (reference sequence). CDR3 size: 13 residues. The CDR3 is CATSRQSTYEQYF. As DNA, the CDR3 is TGTGCCACCAGCAGACAATCGACCTACGAGCAGTACTTC.

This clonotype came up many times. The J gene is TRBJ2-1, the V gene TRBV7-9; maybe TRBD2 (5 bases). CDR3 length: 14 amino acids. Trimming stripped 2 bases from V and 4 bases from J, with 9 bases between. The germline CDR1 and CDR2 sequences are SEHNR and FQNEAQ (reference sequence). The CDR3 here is CASSLSSRYNEQFF. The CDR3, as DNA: TGTGCCAGCAGCTTATCTAGCAGATACAATGAGCAGTTCTTC.

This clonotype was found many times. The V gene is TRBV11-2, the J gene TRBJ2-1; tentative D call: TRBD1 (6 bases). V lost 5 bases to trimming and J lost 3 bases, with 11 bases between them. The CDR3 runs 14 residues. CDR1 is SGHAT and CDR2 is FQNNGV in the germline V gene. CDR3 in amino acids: CASSAGQFYNEQFF. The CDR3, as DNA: TGTGCCAGCAGCGCCGGACAGTTCTACAATGAGCAGTTCTTC.

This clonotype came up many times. CDR3: CASSTGPNTEAFF. The CDR3 DNA is TGTGCCAGCAGCACCGGACCGAACACTGAAGCTTTCTTT. J is TRBJ1-1 and V is TRBV12-3 or TRBV12-4; D remains ambiguous. The CDR3 length is 13 residues. Trimming stripped 6 bases from V and 1 base from J, with 9 bases between.

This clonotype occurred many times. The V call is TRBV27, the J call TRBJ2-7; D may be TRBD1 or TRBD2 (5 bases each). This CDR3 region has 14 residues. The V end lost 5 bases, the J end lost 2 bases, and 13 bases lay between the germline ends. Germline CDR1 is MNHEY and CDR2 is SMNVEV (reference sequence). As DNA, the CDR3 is TGTGCCAGCAGTACCCGGGACCCAACCTACGAGCAGTACTTC. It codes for CASSTRDPTYEQYF.

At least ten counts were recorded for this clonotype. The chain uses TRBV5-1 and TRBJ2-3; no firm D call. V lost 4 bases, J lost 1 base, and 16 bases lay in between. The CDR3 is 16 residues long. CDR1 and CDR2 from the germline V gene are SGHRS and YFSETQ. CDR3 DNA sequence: TGCGCCAGCAGCCCCCGTATGGACCCTGGCACAGATACGCAGTATTTT. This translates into CASSPRMDPGTDTQYF.

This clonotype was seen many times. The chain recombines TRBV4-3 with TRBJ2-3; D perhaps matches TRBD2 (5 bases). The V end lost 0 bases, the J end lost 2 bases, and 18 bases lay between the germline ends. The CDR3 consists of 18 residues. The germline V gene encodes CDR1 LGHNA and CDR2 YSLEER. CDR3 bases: TGCGCCAGCAGCCAAGATATTCCCGGCGGGCTCCTCACAGATACGCAGTATTTT. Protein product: CASSQDIPGGLLTDTQYF.

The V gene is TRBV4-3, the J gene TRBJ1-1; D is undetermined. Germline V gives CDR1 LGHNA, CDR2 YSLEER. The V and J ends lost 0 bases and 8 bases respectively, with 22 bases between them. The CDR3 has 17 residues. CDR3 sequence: CASSQDPGSPDSEEAFF. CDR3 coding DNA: TGCGCCAGCAGCCAAGATCCTGGGTCCCCAGACTCTGAGGAAGCTTTCTTT.

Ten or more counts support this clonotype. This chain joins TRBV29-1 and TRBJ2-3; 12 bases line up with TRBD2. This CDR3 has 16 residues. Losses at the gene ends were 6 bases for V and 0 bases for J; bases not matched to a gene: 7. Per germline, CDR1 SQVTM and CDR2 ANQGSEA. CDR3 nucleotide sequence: TGCAGCGTAGGCGGACTAGCGGGATGGAGCACAGATACGCAGTATTTT. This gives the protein CSVGGLAGWSTDTQYF.

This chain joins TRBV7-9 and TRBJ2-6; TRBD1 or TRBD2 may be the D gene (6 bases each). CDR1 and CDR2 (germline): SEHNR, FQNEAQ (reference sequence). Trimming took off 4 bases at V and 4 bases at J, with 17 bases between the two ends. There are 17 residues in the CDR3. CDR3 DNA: TGTGCCAGCAGCTCCCCGTGGGGGGCTTCCGGGGCCAACGTCCTGACTTTC. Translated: CASSSPWGASGANVLTF.

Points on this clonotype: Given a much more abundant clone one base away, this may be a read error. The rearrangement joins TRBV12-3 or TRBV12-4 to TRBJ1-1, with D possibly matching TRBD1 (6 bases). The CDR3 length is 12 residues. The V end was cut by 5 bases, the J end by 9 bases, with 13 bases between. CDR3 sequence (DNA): TGTGCCAGCAGTGTAACAGGGATTAAAGCTTTCTTT. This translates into CASSVTGIKAFF.

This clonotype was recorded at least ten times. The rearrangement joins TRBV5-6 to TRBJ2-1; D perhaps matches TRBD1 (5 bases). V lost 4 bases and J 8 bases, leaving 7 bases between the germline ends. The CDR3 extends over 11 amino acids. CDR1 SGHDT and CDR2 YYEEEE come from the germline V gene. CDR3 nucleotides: TGTGCCAGCAGCCTACAGGATGAGCAGTTCTTC. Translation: CASSLQDEQFF.

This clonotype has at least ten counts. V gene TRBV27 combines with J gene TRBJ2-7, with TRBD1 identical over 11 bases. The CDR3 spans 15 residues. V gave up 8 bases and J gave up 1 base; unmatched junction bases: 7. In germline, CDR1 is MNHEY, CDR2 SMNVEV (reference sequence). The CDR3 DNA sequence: TGTGCCAGCGGAAGGACAGGGGGCATTTCCTACGAGCAGTACTTC. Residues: CASGRTGGISYEQYF.

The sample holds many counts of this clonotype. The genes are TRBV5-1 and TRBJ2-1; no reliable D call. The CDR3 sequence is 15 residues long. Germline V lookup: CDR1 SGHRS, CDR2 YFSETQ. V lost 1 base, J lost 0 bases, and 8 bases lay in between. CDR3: CASSLMQSSYNEQFF. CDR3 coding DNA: TGCGCCAGCAGCTTGATGCAGAGCTCCTACAATGAGCAGTTCTTC. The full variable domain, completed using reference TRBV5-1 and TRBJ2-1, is KAGVTQTPRYLIKTRGQQVTLSCSPISGHRSVSWYQQTPGQGLQFLFEYFSETQRNKGNFPGRFSGRQFSNSRSEMNVSTLELGDSALYLCASSLMQSSYNEQFFGPGTRLTVL.

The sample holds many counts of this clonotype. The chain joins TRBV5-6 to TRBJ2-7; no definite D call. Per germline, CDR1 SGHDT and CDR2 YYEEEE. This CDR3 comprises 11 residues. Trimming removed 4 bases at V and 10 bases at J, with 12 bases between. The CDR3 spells CASSLLKIQYF. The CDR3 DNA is TGTGCCAGCAGCCTCCTCAAGATACAGTACTTC.

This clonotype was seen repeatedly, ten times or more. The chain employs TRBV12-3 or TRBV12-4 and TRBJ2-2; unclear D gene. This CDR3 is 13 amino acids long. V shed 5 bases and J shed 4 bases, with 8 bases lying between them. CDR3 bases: TGTGCCAGCAGTGGCCTACTCACCGGGGAGCTGTTTTTT. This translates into CASSGLLTGELFF.

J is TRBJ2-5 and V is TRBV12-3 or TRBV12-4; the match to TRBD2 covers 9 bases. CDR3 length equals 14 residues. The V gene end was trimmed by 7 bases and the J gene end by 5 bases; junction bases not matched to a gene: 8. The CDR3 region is CASNQAGGRETQYF. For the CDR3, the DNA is TGTGCCAGCAACCAAGCGGGAGGCAGGGAGACCCAGTACTTC.

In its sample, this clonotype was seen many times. CDR3 residues: CASSLGQGGREKLFF. As DNA, the CDR3 is TGCGCCAGCAGCTTGGGGCAGGGAGGTAGGGAAAAACTGTTTTTT. The chain is built from TRBV5-1 and TRBJ1-4; D may be TRBD1 (5 bases). The CDR3 sequence is 15 residues long. V lost 0 bases and J lost 8, with 14 bases in between. CDR1 and CDR2 (germline): SGHRS, YFSETQ.

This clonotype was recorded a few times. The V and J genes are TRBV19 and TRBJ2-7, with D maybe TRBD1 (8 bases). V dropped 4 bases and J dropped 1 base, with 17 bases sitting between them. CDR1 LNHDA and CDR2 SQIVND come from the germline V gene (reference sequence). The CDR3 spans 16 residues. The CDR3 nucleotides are TGTGCCAGTAGTAGGCCGCGGGGGACAGGATCCTACGAGCAGTACTTC. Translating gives CASSRPRGTGSYEQYF.

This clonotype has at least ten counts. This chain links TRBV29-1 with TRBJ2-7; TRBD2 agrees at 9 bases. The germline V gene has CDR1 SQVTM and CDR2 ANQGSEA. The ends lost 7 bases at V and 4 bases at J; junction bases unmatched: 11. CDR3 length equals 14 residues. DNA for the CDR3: TGCAGCGCTCGGGGTAGCGGGAGCCAGTACGAGCAGTACTTC. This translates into CSARGSGSQYEQYF.

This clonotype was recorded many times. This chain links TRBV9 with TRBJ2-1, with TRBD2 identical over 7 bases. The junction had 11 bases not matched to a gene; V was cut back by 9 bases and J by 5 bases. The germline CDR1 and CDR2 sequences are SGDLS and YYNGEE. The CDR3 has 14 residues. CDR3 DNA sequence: TGTGCCAAACGGGGGGACTCAACCGACAATGAGCAGTTCTTC. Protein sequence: CAKRGDSTDNEQFF.

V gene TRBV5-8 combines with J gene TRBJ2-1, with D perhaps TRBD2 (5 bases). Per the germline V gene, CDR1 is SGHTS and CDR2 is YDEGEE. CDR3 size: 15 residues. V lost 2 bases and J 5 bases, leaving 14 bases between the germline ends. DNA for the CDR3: TGTGCCAGCAGCTTTCCGGGGATTATGGACAATGAGCAGTTCTTC. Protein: CASSFPGIMDNEQFF.

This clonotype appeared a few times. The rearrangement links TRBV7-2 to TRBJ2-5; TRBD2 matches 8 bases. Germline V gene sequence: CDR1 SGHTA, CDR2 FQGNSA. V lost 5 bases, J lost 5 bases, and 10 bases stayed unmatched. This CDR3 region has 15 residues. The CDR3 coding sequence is TGTGCCAGCAGCCATCAGACTCGGGGGGGTGAGACCCAGTACTTC. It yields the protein CASSHQTRGGETQYF. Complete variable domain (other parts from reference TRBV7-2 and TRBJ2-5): GAGVSQSPSNKVTEKGKDVELRCDPISGHTALYWYRQSLGQGLEFLIYFQGNSAPDKSGLPSDRFSAERTGGSVSTLTIQRTQQEDSAVYLCASSHQTRGGETQYFGPGTRLLVL.

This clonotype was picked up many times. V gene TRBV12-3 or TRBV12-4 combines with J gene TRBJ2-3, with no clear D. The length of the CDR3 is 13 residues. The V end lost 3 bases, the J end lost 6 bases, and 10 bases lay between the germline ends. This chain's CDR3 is CASSFGSQDTQYF. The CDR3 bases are TGTGCCAGCAGTTTTGGTTCCCAGGATACGCAGTATTTT.

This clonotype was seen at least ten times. CDR3 protein: CASSLGTSGELYQETQYF. DNA of the CDR3: TGTGCCAGCAGCTTAGGGACTAGCGGCGAACTATACCAAGAGACCCAGTACTTC. The chain is built from TRBV7-6 and TRBJ2-5; 10 positions agree with TRBD2. The ends lost 1 base at V and 0 bases at J; junction bases unmatched: 8. Germline assignment: CDR1 SGHVS and CDR2 FNYEAQ. This CDR3 has 18 residues. The full variable domain, in which reference TRBV7-6 and TRBJ2-5 provide the parts outside the CDR3, is GAGVSQSPRYKVTKRGQDVALRCDPISGHVSLYWYRQALGQGPEFLTYFNYEAQQDKSGLPNDRFSAERPEGSISTLTIQRTEQRDSAMYRCASSLGTSGELYQETQYFGPGTRLLVL.

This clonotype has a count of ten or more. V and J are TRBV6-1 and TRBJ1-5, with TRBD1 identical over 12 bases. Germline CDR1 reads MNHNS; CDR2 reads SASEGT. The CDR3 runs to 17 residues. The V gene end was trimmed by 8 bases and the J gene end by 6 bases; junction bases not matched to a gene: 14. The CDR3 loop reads CASGEGQGALIGQPQHF. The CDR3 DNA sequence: TGTGCCAGCGGGGAGGGACAGGGGGCCTTGATAGGTCAGCCCCAGCATTTT.

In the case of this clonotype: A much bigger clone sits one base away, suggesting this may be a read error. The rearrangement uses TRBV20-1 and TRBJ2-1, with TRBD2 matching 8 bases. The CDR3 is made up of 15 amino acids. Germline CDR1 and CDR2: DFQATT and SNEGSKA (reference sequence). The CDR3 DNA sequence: TGCAGTGTTAGAAGAGCGGGAGTACCCTACAATGAGCAGTTCTTC. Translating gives CSVRRAGVPYNEQFF.

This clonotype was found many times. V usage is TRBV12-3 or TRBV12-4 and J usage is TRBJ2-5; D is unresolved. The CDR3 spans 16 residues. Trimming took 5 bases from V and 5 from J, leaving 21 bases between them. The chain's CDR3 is CASSRDRARAPETQYF. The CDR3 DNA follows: TGTGCCAGCAGTCGAGATAGGGCCCGAGCACCGGAGACCCAGTACTTC.